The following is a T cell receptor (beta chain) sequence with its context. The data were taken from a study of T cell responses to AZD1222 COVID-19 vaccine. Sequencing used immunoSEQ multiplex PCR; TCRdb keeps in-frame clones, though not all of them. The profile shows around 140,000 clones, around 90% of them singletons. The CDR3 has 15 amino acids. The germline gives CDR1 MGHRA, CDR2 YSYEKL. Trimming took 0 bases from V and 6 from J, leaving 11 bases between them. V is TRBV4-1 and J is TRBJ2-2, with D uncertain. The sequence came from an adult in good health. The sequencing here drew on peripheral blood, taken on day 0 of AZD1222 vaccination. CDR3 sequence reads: CASSQEANYAGELFF. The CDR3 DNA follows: TGCGCCAGCAGCCAAGAAGCGAACTACGCCGGGGAGCTGTTTTTT.